The T cell receptor beta chain under discussion was sequenced for a study of blood T cells in healthy people across ages. A J-beta primer mix and a sample-barcoded 5' primer were used in a second PCR of about 6 to 12 cycles. TCRdb re-analysed the 5' RACE reads in MiXCR, keeping a single row per CDR3 protein. This table holds about 400,000 distinct CDR3 sequences, 45% to 60% found once. In its sample, this clonotype was seen once. CDR3 size: 15 residues. Losses at the gene ends were 5 bases for V and 5 bases for J; bases not matched to a gene: 6. Material: blood. The sequence came from a man in his 60s in good health. This chain uses TRBV12-3 or TRBV12-4 with TRBJ1-4; 9 bases fit TRBD1. The DNA of the CDR3 is TGTGCCAGCAGTACCACCGGGACAGGGAATGAAAAACTGTTTTTT. As protein: CASSTTGTGNEKLFF.